Presented here are 8 T cell receptor beta chains from one specimen sequenced in a study of T-cell reconstitution after alpha-beta-depleted transplantation in children listed by TCRdb under 2016. The receptor library was made with PCR. Sequencing relied on an Illumina HiSeq 2500. To normalize quantification of the TCRbeta repertoire, the TCR libraries were built with molecular barcoding that relied on unique molecular identifiers. TCRdb itself trimmed the public reads at Q25 with fastp, ran MiXCR and retained productive beta chains. Every CDR3 protein is listed once, alongside the most common genes and DNA of its rows. This sample is represented by around 480,000 distinct CDR3 sequences; over 25% of them were singletons. The ten largest clones add up to around 2.3% of the sample. This specimen consisted of PBMCs from the stem cell graft donor, obtained from the stem cell graft. These receptors all come from a human donor who donated a stem cell graft to a child with aplastic anemia.

This chain joins TRBV7-9 and TRBJ2-1, with D possibly being TRBD2 (5 bases). With 8 bases removed from V and 10 bases from J, the gap between germline ends came to 6 bases. CDR3 length: 9 amino acids. The germline gives CDR1 SEHNR, CDR2 FQNEAQ (reference sequence). The CDR3 region is CASSGEQFF. As DNA, the CDR3 is TGTGCCAGCTCGGGAGAGCAGTTCTTC.

Points on this clonotype: Relative to the germline gene, one junction end is altered; a read error may explain this. This chain joins TRBV20-1 and TRBJ2-1; D is unclear. The CDR3 contains 15 residues. Germline lookup yields CDR1 DFQATT and CDR2 SNEGSKA (reference sequence). CDR3 residues: CSARKQPTASNERFF. The CDR3 nucleotides read TGCAGTGCTAGAAAACAACCCACTGCGAGCAATGAGCGGTTCTTC.

V and J are TRBV24-1 and TRBJ2-3; TRBD2 aligns across 10 bases. The CDR3 length is 17 residues. V trimming: 0 bases; J trimming: 2 bases; junction bases outside the gene matches: 4. Germline V gene data show CDR1 as KGHDR and CDR2 as SFDVKD. The CDR3, as DNA: TGTGCCACCAGTGATTTGGGTGGACTAGCGGACACAGATACGCAGTATTTT. It yields the protein CATSDLGGLADTDTQYF.

There are a few counts of this clonotype. The V gene is TRBV7-9, the J gene TRBJ2-5; no clear D gene. The CDR3 contains 14 residues. V gave up 8 bases and J gave up 2 bases, with 15 bases separating them. Germline loops: CDR1 SEHNR, CDR2 FQNEAQ (reference sequence). CDR3 coding DNA: TGTGCCAGCCACCGGGCCGACCCTCAAGAGACCCAGTACTTC. Its protein is CASHRADPQETQYF.

J is TRBJ1-5 and V is TRBV15; D possibly corresponds to TRBD1 (5 bases). Germline values: CDR1 LNHNV, CDR2 YYDKDF (reference sequence). The V end lost 5 bases, the J end lost 6 bases, and 14 bases lay between the germline ends. The length of the CDR3 is 14 residues. CDR3 in amino acids: CATSGAPEGQPQHF. The CDR3, as DNA: TGTGCCACCAGCGGGGCCCCAGAGGGTCAGCCCCAGCATTTT.

The gene calls are TRBV9 and TRBJ2-1; weak D call: TRBD2 (6 bases). Trimming left V 4 bases short and J 10 bases short, with 21 bases between. CDR3 length equals 15 residues. Germline V gene lookup returns CDR1 SGDLS and CDR2 YYNGEE. The CDR3 loop is CASSTPPTGAIEQFF. CDR3 nucleotides: TGTGCCAGCAGCACCCCCCCGACGGGAGCGATAGAGCAGTTCTTC.

A few counts support this clonotype. The CDR3 nucleotides are TGTGCCATACAACTCAGCTCCTACAATGAGCAGTTCTTC. This encodes CAIQLSSYNEQFF. This chain links TRBV10-3 with TRBJ2-1, with D unclear. CDR1 and CDR2 (germline): ENHRY, SYGVKD. There are 13 residues in the CDR3. V was clipped by 9 bases and J by 0 bases, with 9 bases between them.

In DNA, the CDR3 is TGCAGTGCGCGGACACTAGGGAGCTCTGGGGCCAACGTCCTGACTTTC. It translates to CSARTLGSSGANVLTF. The chain uses TRBV20-1 and TRBJ2-6, with D perhaps being TRBD1 or TRBD2 (5 bases each). This CDR3 comprises 16 residues. Looked up from germline, CDR1 is DFQATT and CDR2 is SNEGSKA (reference sequence). Trimming took off 6 bases at V and 0 bases at J, with 15 bases between the two ends.